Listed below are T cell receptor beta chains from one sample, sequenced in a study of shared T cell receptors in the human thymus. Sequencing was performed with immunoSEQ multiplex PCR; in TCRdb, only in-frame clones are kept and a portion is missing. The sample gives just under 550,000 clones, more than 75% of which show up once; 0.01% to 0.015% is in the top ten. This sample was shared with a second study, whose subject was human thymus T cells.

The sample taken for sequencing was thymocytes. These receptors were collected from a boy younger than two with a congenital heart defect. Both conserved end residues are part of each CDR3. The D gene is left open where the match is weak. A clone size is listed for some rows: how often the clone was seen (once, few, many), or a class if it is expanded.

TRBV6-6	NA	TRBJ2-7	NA	CASRRSYEQYF	TGTGCCAGCCGTAGAAGCTACGAGCAGTACTTC
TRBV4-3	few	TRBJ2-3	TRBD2	CASSQDGPSGPPSTDTQYF	TGCGCCAGCAGCCAAGATGGGCCTAGCGGGCCCCCTAGCACAGATACGCAGTATTTT
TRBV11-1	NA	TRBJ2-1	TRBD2	CASSSAGGPYNEQFF	TGTGCCAGCAGCTCCGCGGGAGGTCCCTACAATGAGCAGTTCTTC
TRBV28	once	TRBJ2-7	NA	CASSVGDSVEQYF	TGTGCCAGCAGCGTAGGAGATTCGGTCGAGCAGTACTTC
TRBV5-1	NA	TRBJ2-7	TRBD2	CASSLKALAGGNYEQYF	TGCGCCAGCAGCTTGAAGGCTCTAGCGGGAGGGAACTACGAGCAGTACTTC
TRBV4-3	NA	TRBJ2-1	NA	CASSQDGGMKCEQFF	TGCGCCAGCAGCCAAGATGGCGGGATGAAATGCGAGCAGTTCTTC
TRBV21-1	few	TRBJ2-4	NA	CASSGLAGAPKNIQYF	TGTGCCAGCAGCGGGCTGGCAGGGGCCCCCAAAAACATTCAGTACTTC
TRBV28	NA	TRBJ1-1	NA	CASSLLGSGMNTEAFF	TGTGCCAGCAGTTTATTGGGATCGGGGATGAACACTGAAGCTTTCTTT
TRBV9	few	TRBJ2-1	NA	CASSVVGGIEYEQFF	TGTGCCAGCAGCGTAGTGGGGGGTATCGAATATGAGCAGTTCTTC
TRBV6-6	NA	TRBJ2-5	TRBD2	CASSYPLAGGGETQYF	TGTGCCAGCAGTTACCCCCTCGCGGGGGGAGGGGAGACCCAGTACTTC
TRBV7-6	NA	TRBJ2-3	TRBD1	CASSLARGHPTDTQYF	TGTGCCAGCAGCTTGGCCAGGGGGCACCCCACAGATACGCAGTATTTT
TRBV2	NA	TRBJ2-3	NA	CALRRDTQYF	TGTGCCCTCCGTCGAGATACGCAGTATTTT
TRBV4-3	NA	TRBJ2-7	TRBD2	CASSELAGGPREQYF	TGCGCCAGCAGCGAACTAGCGGGAGGGCCCCGCGAGCAGTACTTC
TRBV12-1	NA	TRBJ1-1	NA	CASSFALVGSGTEAFF	NA
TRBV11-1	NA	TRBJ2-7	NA	CASSAHYLSDYEQYF	TGTGCCAGCAGCGCCCACTACCTGAGCGACTACGAGCAGTACTTC
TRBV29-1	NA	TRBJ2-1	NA	CTPDYLSSYNEQFF	TGCACCCCGGACTACCTGAGCTCCTACAATGAGCAGTTCTTC
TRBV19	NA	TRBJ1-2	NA	CASSIDDTIYGYTF	TGTGCCAGTAGTATAGATGACACCATCTATGGCTACACCTTC
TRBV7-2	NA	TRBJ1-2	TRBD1	CASSQGQGVDYGYTF	TGTGCCAGCAGCCAAGGGCAGGGGGTTGACTATGGCTACACCTTC
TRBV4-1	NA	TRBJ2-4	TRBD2	CASSLTGTSGRGPIAKNIQYF	TGCGCCAGCAGCCTTACCGGGACTAGCGGGAGGGGTCCCATAGCCAAAAACATTCAGTACTTC
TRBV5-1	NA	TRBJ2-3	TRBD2	CASSGGVAGVIPDTQYF	TGCGCCAGCAGCGGGGGCGTAGCGGGAGTAATCCCAGATACGCAGTATTTT
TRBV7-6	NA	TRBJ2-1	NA	CASSSALVLDSYNEQFF	TGTGCCAGCAGCTCAGCTTTGGTACTAGACTCCTACAATGAGCAGTTCTTC
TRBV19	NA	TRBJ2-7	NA	CASSARQHYEQYF	TGTGCCAGTAGTGCGAGACAGCACTACGAGCAGTACTTC
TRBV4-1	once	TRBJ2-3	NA	CASSHRRGNTDTQYF	TGCGCCAGCAGCCACCGACGGGGGAACACAGATACGCAGTATTTT
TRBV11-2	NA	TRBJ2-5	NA	CASSPWPQNLQETQYF	TGTGCCAGCAGCCCATGGCCACAGAACCTCCAAGAGACCCAGTACTTC
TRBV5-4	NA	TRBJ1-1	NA	CASSRRDINTEAFF	TGTGCCAGCAGCCGCCGGGACATTAACACTGAAGCTTTCTTT
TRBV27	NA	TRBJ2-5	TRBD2	CASSSIAGETQYF	TGTGCCAGCAGTTCAATAGCGGGGGAGACCCAGTACTTC
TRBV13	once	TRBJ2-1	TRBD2	CASSYSGRSYNEQFF	TGTGCCAGCAGCTATAGCGGGAGGTCCTACAATGAGCAGTTCTTC
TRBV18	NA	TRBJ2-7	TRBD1	CASSPRQGTASYEQYF	TGTGCCAGCTCACCGCGACAGGGGACGGCCTCCTACGAGCAGTACTTC
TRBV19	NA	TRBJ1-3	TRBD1	CASTPGGTGLGTGNTIYF	TGTGCCAGTACCCCGGGGGGGACAGGGCTGGGGACTGGAAACACCATATATTTT
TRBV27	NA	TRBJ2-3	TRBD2	CASSGLAGGPTSTDTQYF	TGTGCCAGCAGTGGCCTAGCGGGAGGCCCGACTAGCACAGATACGCAGTATTTT
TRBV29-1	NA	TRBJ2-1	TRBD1	CSVGTGISYEQFF	TGCAGCGTCGGGACAGGTATTAGTTATGAGCAGTTCTTC
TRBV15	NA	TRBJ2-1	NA	CATSRRVAGQTYNEQFF	TGTGCCACCAGCAGGAGGGTAGCGGGACAGACCTACAATGAACAGTTCTTC
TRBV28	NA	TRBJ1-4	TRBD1	CASSPDREGLFF	TGTGCCAGCAGTCCCGACAGGGAAGGGCTGTTTTTT
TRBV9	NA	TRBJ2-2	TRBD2	CASSSSGLADLGGTGELFF	TGTGCCAGCAGCTCCTCGGGACTAGCGGACCTTGGGGGCACCGGGGAGCTGTTTTTT
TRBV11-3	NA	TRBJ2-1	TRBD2	CASSLGTSVGREQFF	TGTGCCAGCAGCTTAGGGACTAGTGTAGGTCGGGAGCAGTTCTTC
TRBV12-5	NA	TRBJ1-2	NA	CASGLSRQVWGGYGYTF	TGTGCTAGTGGTTTGTCCCGACAGGTCTGGGGGGGCTATGGCTACACCTTC
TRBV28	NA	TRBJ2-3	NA	CASSLAGLVDTQYF	TGTGCCAGCAGTTTAGCGGGACTGGTAGATACGCAGTATTTT
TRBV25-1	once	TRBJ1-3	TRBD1	CATGTGVWDTIYF	TGTGCCACTGGGACAGGGGTGTGGGACACCATATATTTT
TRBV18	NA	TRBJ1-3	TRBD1	CASSPLARDSSGNTIYF	TGTGCCAGCTCACCACTTGCTCGGGACAGCTCTGGAAACACCATATATTTT
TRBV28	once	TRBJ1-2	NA	CASSFRRPRQFYGYTF	TGTGCCAGCAGTTTTAGGCGACCAAGACAGTTCTATGGCTACACCTTC
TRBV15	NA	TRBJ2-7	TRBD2	CATSPTSGSSEQYF	TGTGCCACCAGCCCGACTAGCGGGAGCTCCGAGCAGTACTTC
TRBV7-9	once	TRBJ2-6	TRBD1	CASSLEDRGTRSGANVLTF	TGTGCCAGCAGCTTAGAGGACAGGGGAACCCGCTCTGGGGCCAACGTCCTGACTTTC
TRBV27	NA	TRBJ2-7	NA	CASSSSDGLYEQYF	TGTGCCAGCAGTTCGTCGGACGGACTCTACGAGCAGTACTTC
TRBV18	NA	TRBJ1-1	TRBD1	CASSLRDRTTTRLLNTEAFF	TGTGCCAGCTCACTTCGGGACAGGACGACGACCCGACTCCTGAACACTGAAGCTTTCTTT
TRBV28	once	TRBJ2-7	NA	CATHTVPSGGDSYEQYF	TGTGCCACCCACACTGTCCCCTCGGGGGGCGACTCCTACGAGCAGTACTTC
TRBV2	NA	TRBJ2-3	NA	CASSEFSGSTDTQYF	TGTGCCAGCAGTGAATTCTCAGGATCCACAGATACGCAGTATTTT
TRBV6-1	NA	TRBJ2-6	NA	CASSAPGRSSGANVLTF	TGTGCCAGCAGTGCCCCGGGTCGGAGCTCTGGGGCCAACGTCCTGACTTTC
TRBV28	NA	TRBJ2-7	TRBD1	CASLRDRGTYEQYF	TGTGCCAGTCTCCGGGACAGGGGTACCTACGAGCAGTACTTC
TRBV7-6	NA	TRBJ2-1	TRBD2	CASSPLTSGRINEQFF	TGTGCCAGCAGTCCTCTGACTAGCGGGAGAATTAATGAGCAGTTCTTC
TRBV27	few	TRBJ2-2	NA	CASSFEFHTGELFF	TGTGCCAGCAGTTTCGAGTTCCACACCGGGGAGCTGTTTTTT
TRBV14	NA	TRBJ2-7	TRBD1	CASSPPNRGSSSGPDF	TGTGCCAGCAGCCCCCCCAACAGGGGGTCATCTTCAGGCCCCGATTTC
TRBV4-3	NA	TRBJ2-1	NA	CASSQEPQGAGPDEQFF	TGCGCCAGCAGCCAAGAGCCTCAGGGTGCGGGACCGGACGAGCAGTTCTTC
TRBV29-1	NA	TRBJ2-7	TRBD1	CSVKGQGLYEQYF	TGCAGCGTTAAGGGACAGGGCCTCTACGAGCAGTACTTC
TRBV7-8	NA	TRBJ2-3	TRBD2	CASSGTSAFFTDTQYF	TGTGCCAGCAGCGGGACTAGCGCTTTCTTCACAGATACGCAGTATTTT
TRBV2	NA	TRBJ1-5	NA	CASSEALRGNQPQHF	TGTGCCAGCAGTGAAGCGCTTCGGGGAAATCAGCCCCAGCATTTT
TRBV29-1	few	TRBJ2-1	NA	CSVVYGEQFF	TGCAGCGTTGTTTACGGTGAGCAGTTCTTC
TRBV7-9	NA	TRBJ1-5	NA	CASSLGAQPQHF	TGTGCCAGCAGCTTAGGAGCCCAGCCCCAGCATTTT